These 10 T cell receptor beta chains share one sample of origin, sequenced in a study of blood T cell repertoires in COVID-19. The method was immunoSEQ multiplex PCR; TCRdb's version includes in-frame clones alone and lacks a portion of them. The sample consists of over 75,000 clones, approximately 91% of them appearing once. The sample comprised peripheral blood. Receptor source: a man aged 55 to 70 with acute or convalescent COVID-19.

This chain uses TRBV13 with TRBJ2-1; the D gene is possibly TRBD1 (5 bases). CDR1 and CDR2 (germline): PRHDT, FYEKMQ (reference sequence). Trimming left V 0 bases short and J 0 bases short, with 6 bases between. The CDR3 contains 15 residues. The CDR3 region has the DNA TGTGCCAGCAGCTTAGGGCAGGGCTCCTACAATGAGCAGTTCTTC. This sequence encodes CASSLGQGSYNEQFF.

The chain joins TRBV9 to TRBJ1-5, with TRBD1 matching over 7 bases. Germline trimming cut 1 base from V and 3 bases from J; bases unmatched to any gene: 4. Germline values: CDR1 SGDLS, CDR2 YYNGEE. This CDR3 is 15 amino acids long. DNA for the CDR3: TGTGCCAGCAGCGTAACTGGACAGGACAATCAGCCCCAGCATTTT. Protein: CASSVTGQDNQPQHF. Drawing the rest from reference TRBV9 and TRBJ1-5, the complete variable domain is DSGVTQTPKHLITATGQRVTLRCSPRSGDLSVYWYQQSLDQGLQFLIQYYNGEERAKGNILERFSAQQFPDLHSELNLSSLELGDSALYFCASSVTGQDNQPQHFGDGTRLSIL.

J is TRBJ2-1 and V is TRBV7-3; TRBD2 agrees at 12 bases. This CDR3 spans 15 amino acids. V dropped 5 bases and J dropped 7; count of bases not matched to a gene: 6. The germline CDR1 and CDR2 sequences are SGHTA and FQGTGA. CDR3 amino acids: CASSPRLAGANEQFF. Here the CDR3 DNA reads TGTGCCAGCAGCCCCCGACTAGCGGGAGCGAATGAGCAGTTCTTC.

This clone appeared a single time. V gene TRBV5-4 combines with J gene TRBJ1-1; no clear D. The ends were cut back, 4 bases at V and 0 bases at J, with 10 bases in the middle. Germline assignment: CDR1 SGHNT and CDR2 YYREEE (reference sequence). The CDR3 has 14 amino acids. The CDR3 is CASSPGVLNTEAFF. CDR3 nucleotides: TGTGCCAGCAGCCCCGGGGTTTTGAACACTGAAGCTTTCTTT.

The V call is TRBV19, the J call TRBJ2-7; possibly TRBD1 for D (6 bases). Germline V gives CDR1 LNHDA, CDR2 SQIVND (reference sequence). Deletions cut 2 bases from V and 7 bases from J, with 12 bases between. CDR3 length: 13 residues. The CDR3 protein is CASSIWAGQEQYF. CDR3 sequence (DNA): TGTGCCAGTAGTATATGGGCAGGACAGGAGCAGTACTTC.

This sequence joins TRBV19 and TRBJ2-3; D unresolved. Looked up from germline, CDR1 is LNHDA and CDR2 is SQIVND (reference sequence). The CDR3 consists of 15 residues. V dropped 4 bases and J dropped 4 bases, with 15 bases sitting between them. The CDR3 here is CASSKRDTPADTQYF. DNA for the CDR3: TGTGCCAGTAGTAAAAGAGACACCCCGGCAGATACGCAGTATTTT.

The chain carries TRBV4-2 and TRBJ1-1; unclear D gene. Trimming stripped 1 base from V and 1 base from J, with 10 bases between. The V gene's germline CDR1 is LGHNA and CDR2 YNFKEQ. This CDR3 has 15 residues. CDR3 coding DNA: TGTGCCAGCAGCCAAGGCGTCGGTCAGAACACTGAAGCTTTCTTT. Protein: CASSQGVGQNTEAFF.

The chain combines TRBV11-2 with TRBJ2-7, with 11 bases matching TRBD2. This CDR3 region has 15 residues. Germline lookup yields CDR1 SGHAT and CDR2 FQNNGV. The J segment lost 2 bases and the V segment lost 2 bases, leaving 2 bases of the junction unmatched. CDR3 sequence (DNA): TGTGCCAGCAGCTTAACTAGCGGGAGTGCCTACGAGCAGTACTTC. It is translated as CASSLTSGSAYEQYF. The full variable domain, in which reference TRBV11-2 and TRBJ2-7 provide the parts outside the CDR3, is EAGVAQSPRYKIIEKRQSVAFWCNPISGHATLYWYQQILGQGPKLLIQFQNNGVVDDSQLPKDRFSAERLKGVDSTLKIQPAKLEDSAVYLCASSLTSGSAYEQYFGPGTRLTVT.

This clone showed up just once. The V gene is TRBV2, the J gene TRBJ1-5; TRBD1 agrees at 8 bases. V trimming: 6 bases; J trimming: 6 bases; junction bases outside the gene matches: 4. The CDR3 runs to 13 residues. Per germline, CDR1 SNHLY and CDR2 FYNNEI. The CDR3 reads CASRQGAPQPQHF. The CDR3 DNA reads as TGTGCCAGCAGGCAGGGGGCCCCTCAGCCCCAGCATTTT.

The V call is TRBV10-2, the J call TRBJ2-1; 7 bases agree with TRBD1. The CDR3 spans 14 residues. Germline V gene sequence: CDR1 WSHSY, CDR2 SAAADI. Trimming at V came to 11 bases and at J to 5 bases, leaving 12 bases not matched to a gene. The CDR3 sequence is CALGGMAGDNEQFF. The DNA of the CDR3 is TGCGCCCTAGGGGGCATGGCAGGGGACAATGAGCAGTTCTTC.